The 29 T cell receptor beta chains below come from one sample, sequenced in a study of blood T cell repertoires in COVID-19. TCRdb's copy holds only in-frame clones and misses some; the assay was immunoSEQ multiplex PCR. The sample has around 94,000 clones, 80% to 90% seen once. The specimen was peripheral blood. All receptors come from a man between 35 and 55 years old with active or convalescent COVID-19.

This chain connects TRBV7-9 to TRBJ2-2; 7 bases agree with TRBD2. The V and J ends lost 8 bases and 5 bases, in that order; junction bases with no gene match: 8. Germline V gives CDR1 SEHNR, CDR2 FQNEAQ (reference sequence). The CDR3 is 14 residues long. This CDR3 is CASDKLATTGELFF. The CDR3 nucleotides are TGTGCCAGCGATAAACTAGCGACTACCGGGGAGCTGTTTTTT.

The V gene is TRBV2, the J gene TRBJ2-5; 9 bases are shared with TRBD2. J was trimmed by 2 bases and V by 4 bases; bases with no gene match: 5. This CDR3 comprises 15 residues. Per the germline V gene, CDR1 is SNHLY and CDR2 is FYNNEI. The CDR3 loop is CASSVIAGAQETQYF. The CDR3 region has the DNA TGTGCCAGCAGTGTGATAGCGGGGGCACAAGAGACCCAGTACTTC.

V gene TRBV5-1 combines with J gene TRBJ1-1; D is unresolved. V lost 1 base, J lost 0 bases, and 10 bases lay in between. Germline values: CDR1 SGHRS, CDR2 YFSETQ. The CDR3 sequence is 15 residues long. CDR3 amino acids: CASSLSPIMNTEAFF. The CDR3 nucleotides read TGCGCCAGCAGCTTGAGCCCTATAATGAACACTGAAGCTTTCTTT.

This clone was detected a few times. The chain couples TRBV21-1 to TRBJ1-1; the table gives TRBD1 as D, unverified against the DNA. TRBV21-1 is a documented pseudogene. The length of the CDR3 is 15 residues. In nucleotides, the CDR3 is TGTGCCAGCGGACAGGGGGATGGGAGGAACACTGAAGCTTTCTTT. Translation: CASGQGDGRNTEAFF.

The V call is TRBV6-5, the J call TRBJ1-3; no definite D call. CDR3 length: 11 residues. Germline CDR1 and CDR2: MNHEY and SVGAGI. V lost 8 bases to trimming and J lost 0 bases, with 2 bases between them. In DNA form, the CDR3 reads TGTGCCAGCCTCTCTGGAAACACCATATATTTT. Its protein product is CASLSGNTIYF.

The chain combines TRBV2 with TRBJ1-3; D is perhaps TRBD1 (5 bases). The V and J ends lost 6 bases and 9 bases respectively, with 12 bases between them. The CDR3 sequence is 12 residues long. Germline lookup yields CDR1 SNHLY and CDR2 FYNNEI. The CDR3 is CASSPHGGTIYF. The DNA for the CDR3 is TGTGCCAGCAGCCCGCACGGGGGCACCATATATTTT.

V usage is TRBV7-9 and J usage is TRBJ1-2; D might be TRBD1 (5 bases). Trimming cost V 1 base and J 7 bases, with 13 bases left between them. The germline V gene encodes CDR1 SEHNR and CDR2 FQNEAQ (reference sequence). The CDR3 extends over 14 amino acids. In DNA, the CDR3 is TGTGCCAGCAGCTTAGAACAGGCCCATAGTGGCTACACCTTC. This gives the protein CASSLEQAHSGYTF.

The chain joins TRBV2 to TRBJ2-7; TRBD2 aligns across 8 bases. V lost 6 bases to trimming and J lost 8 bases; unmatched junction nucleotides: 9. Per the germline V gene, CDR1 is SNHLY and CDR2 is FYNNEI. The CDR3 length is 13 residues. The chain's CDR3 is CASRVLLAGQQYF. The CDR3 DNA sequence: TGTGCCAGCAGGGTACTCCTAGCGGGCCAGCAGTACTTC.

The chain joins TRBV19 to TRBJ2-1; 8 bases line up with TRBD2. The length of the CDR3 is 15 residues. V shed 1 base, J shed 4 bases, and the junction held 3 bases outside the gene matches. Per germline, CDR1 LNHDA and CDR2 SQIVND (reference sequence). CDR3 coding DNA: TGTGCCAGTAGTATAGGAGCGGGGGTGTACAATGAGCAGTTCTTC. Its translation is CASSIGAGVYNEQFF.

This sequence joins TRBV6-6 and TRBJ2-3; TRBD1 might be the D (6 bases). The V gene lost 1 base and the J gene lost 4 bases, with 12 bases spanning the gap. Germline V gives CDR1 MNHNY, CDR2 SVGAGI (reference sequence). The CDR3 loop spans 15 amino acids. As DNA, the CDR3 is TGTGCCAGCAGTTACTTTGGGGGCAGGTCAGATACGCAGTATTTT. Its translation: CASSYFGGRSDTQYF.

Points on this clone: Other DNA sequences of this sample code for an identical CDR3. The chain links TRBV19 to TRBJ1-3; TRBD1 is a possible D gene (5 bases). Germline CDR1 and CDR2: LNHDA and SQIVND (reference sequence). The ends were cut back, 3 bases at V and 0 bases at J, with 6 bases in the middle. This CDR3 contains 14 residues. CDR3 residues: CASSMGGSGNTIYF. The CDR3 DNA reads TGTGCCAGTAGTATGGGGGGCTCTGGAAACACCATATATTTT.

The table lists this clone with a few counts. The chain is built from TRBV6-5 and TRBJ1-1, with D unresolved. V was shortened by 6 bases and J by 8 bases, with 13 bases between the two germline ends. The CDR3 is 12 residues long. The V gene's germline CDR1 is MNHEY and CDR2 SVGAGI. CDR3 sequence (DNA): TGTGCCAGCAGGAGACAAGTCGTAGAAGCTTTCTTT. This sequence encodes CASRRQVVEAFF.

V and J are TRBV6-2 or TRBV6-3 and TRBJ1-6, with D possibly TRBD1 on 5 matching bases. CDR3 size: 14 residues. Germline values: CDR1 MNHEY, CDR2 SVGEGT. The V end lost 5 bases, the J end lost 5 bases, and 10 bases lay between the germline ends. The CDR3 spells CASSVQGNNSPLHF. As DNA, the CDR3 is TGTGCCAGCAGTGTCCAGGGAAATAATTCACCCCTCCACTTT.

This clone occurred a few times. The gene calls are TRBV9 and TRBJ1-3, with D possibly TRBD1 on 6 matching bases. The CDR3 loop spans 17 amino acids. The V end was cut by 4 bases, the J end by 0 bases, with 17 bases between. Germline V lookup: CDR1 SGDLS, CDR2 YYNGEE. The CDR3 is CASSFQDSSYSGNTIYF. CDR3 DNA sequence: TGTGCCAGCAGCTTCCAGGACAGTAGCTACTCTGGAAACACCATATATTTT.

This chain connects TRBV30 to TRBJ2-3, with D perhaps TRBD1 (5 bases). The V end lost 4 bases, the J end lost 5 bases, and 16 bases lay between the germline ends. Germline-derived CDR1 and CDR2 are GTSNPN and SVGIG (reference sequence). The CDR3 length is 14 residues. CDR3 nucleotides: TGTGCCTGGATACCCGGCAGGGCCGGAGATACGCAGTATTTT. Amino acids: CAWIPGRAGDTQYF.

The J gene is TRBJ1-6, the V gene TRBV30; 7 nucleotides align to TRBD1. Germline V lookup: CDR1 GTSNPN, CDR2 SVGIG (reference sequence). The V gene end was trimmed by 8 bases and the J gene end by 10 bases; junction bases not matched to a gene: 11. The CDR3 length is 13 residues. The CDR3 sequence is CAATQGVWSPLHF. Here the CDR3 DNA reads TGTGCCGCGACGCAGGGGGTTTGGTCACCCCTCCACTTT.

In its sample, this clone was seen a few times. This chain links TRBV5-1 with TRBJ1-1, with a tentative D call TRBD1 (6 bases). Looked up from germline, CDR1 is SGHRS and CDR2 is YFSETQ. This CDR3 is 13 amino acids long. Trimming pared 0 bases from V and 7 bases from J, leaving 10 bases between. Written as DNA, the CDR3 is TGCGCCAGCAGCTTGGGTGGGGGCCGTGAAGCTTTCTTT. It is translated as CASSLGGGREAFF.

This rearrangement joins TRBV10-2 to TRBJ2-1; no firm D call. The CDR3 totals 11 residues. The V gene lost 2 bases and the J gene lost 10 bases, with 6 bases spanning the gap. Germline CDR1 is WSHSY and CDR2 is SAAADI. CDR3 nucleotides: TGCGCCAGCAGTGAGGACTGGGAGCAGTTCTTC. Protein: CASSEDWEQFF.

In DNA, the CDR3 is TGTGCCAGTAAGCCCCAGGGGGCCGGGGAGCTGTTTTTT. It codes for CASKPQGAGELFF. The J gene is TRBJ2-2, the V gene TRBV19; 7 nucleotides agree with TRBD1. This CDR3 comprises 13 residues. Germline CDR1 is LNHDA and CDR2 is SQIVND (reference sequence). V trimming: 7 bases; J trimming: 6 bases; junction bases outside the gene matches: 5.

As DNA, the CDR3 is TGTGCCAGCAGTTCCCCGGGACAGGGGAACACTGAAGCTTTCTTT. This translates into CASSSPGQGNTEAFF. The V gene is TRBV6-6, the J gene TRBJ1-1; 9 bases are shared with TRBD1. The V gene's germline CDR1 is MNHNY and CDR2 SVGAGI (reference sequence). There are 15 residues in the CDR3. V lost 4 bases and J lost 1; bases outside the gene matches: 4.

In its sample, this clone was seen a few times. The chain links TRBV11-2 to TRBJ2-1, with unresolved D. CDR1 and CDR2 from the germline V gene are SGHAT and FQNNGV. Trimming shortened V by 6 bases and J by 7 bases, and 16 bases separated the two germline ends. This CDR3 has 14 amino acids. The CDR3 DNA follows: TGTGCCAGCAGGGAGCCCGGGTACGGGAATGAGCAGTTCTTC. This sequence encodes CASREPGYGNEQFF. The full variable domain, its missing parts supplied by reference TRBV11-2 and TRBJ2-1, is EAGVAQSPRYKIIEKRQSVAFWCNPISGHATLYWYQQILGQGPKLLIQFQNNGVVDDSQLPKDRFSAERLKGVDSTLKIQPAKLEDSAVYLCASREPGYGNEQFFGPGTRLTVL.

The chain combines TRBV5-4 with TRBJ2-3; D not resolved. Germline CDR1 reads SGHNT; CDR2 reads YYREEE (reference sequence). V was clipped by 2 bases and J by 3 bases, with 13 bases between them. The CDR3 contains 15 residues. The CDR3 region has the DNA TGTGCCAGCAGCTTATCAGGATTAATGACAGATACGCAGTATTTT. Translated, it gives CASSLSGLMTDTQYF.

A single count supports this clone. The V call is TRBV4-1, the J call TRBJ2-1; weak D call: TRBD2 (6 bases). The V gene's germline CDR1 is MGHRA and CDR2 YSYEKL. V gave up 0 bases and J gave up 10 bases, with 10 bases separating them. The length of the CDR3 is 13 residues. CDR3 sequence reads: CASSQEAEGEQFF. CDR3 DNA: TGCGCCAGCAGCCAAGAGGCGGAGGGGGAGCAGTTCTTC.

The J gene is TRBJ1-3, the V gene TRBV19; 7 nucleotides line up with TRBD1. V lost 7 bases, J lost 6 bases, and 9 bases stayed unmatched. The CDR3 is 14 amino acids. The V gene's germline CDR1 is LNHDA and CDR2 SQIVND (reference sequence). CDR3 DNA: TGTGCCAGTAAGACAGGGTCGAGCGTAAACACCATATATTTT. This translates into CASKTGSSVNTIYF.

The chain joins TRBV15 to TRBJ2-7, with D unresolved. V lost 0 bases to trimming and J lost 5 bases, with 11 bases between them. Germline V lookup: CDR1 LNHNV, CDR2 YYDKDF (reference sequence). The CDR3 covers 14 residues. The DNA for the CDR3 is TGTGCCACCAGCAGAGATTCGAACACAAACGAGCAGTACTTC. It translates to CATSRDSNTNEQYF.

The gene calls are TRBV6-5 and TRBJ2-7; 11 bases fit TRBD2. Germline assignment: CDR1 MNHEY and CDR2 SVGAGI. After removal of 7 bases from V and 4 bases from J, the junction contained 3 bases not matched to a gene. This CDR3 region has 13 residues. DNA of the CDR3: TGTGCCAGCAAAGGGACTAGCGGTTACGAGCAGTACTTC. Translating gives CASKGTSGYEQYF.

V and J are TRBV6-5 and TRBJ2-1; 8 nucleotides line up with TRBD2. The CDR3 runs 14 residues. Germline V gene sequence: CDR1 MNHEY, CDR2 SVGAGI. Trimming removed 7 bases from V and 3 bases from J; junction bases left unmatched: 5. The CDR3 region is CASIGGGLYNEQFF. In nucleotides, the CDR3 is TGTGCCAGCATCGGGGGGGGGCTCTACAATGAGCAGTTCTTC.

The chain is built from TRBV3-1 (or the pseudogene TRBV3-2) and TRBJ2-1; TRBD2 matches 12 bases. Germline lookup yields CDR1 LGHDT and CDR2 YNNKEL (reference sequence). The CDR3 contains 18 residues. V shed 3 bases and J 7 bases; nucleotides not matched to a gene: 13. For the CDR3, the DNA is TGTGCCAGCAGCCATGGGGGGCTAGCGGGGGGGCACAGGAATGAGCAGTTCTTC. Translation: CASSHGGLAGGHRNEQFF.

The V gene is TRBV10-3, the J gene TRBJ1-6, with a tentative D call TRBD1 (6 bases). Germline V lookup: CDR1 ENHRY, CDR2 SYGVKD. CDR3 length: 15 amino acids. Trimming removed 4 bases at V and 7 bases at J, with 14 bases between. The CDR3 DNA reads as TGTGCCATCAGTGGGGGGCCGGACAGCAATTCACCCCTCCACTTT. Residues: CAISGGPDSNSPLHF.